This T cell receptor (beta chain) was identified in a study of shared clonotypes between healthy human individuals. Whole-study findings and limits: Generally, naive subsets came out with larger estimated richness than memory subsets.

Naive CD8 cells, CD45RO-negative and positively selected for CCR7, excluded terminally differentiated effector memory CD45RA+ cells. The input for sorted-subset replicate PCRs was 200 ng DNA, 30,000 or so T cell genomes. The repertoire was sequenced with immunoSEQ multiplex PCR; TCRdb's copy has only in-frame clones and lacks some. The sample consists of 1.5 million to 2.5 million clones, approximately 95% of them appearing once. Germline assignment: CDR1 SGHTA and CDR2 FQGNSA. This CDR3 contains 16 residues. The ends lost 5 bases at V and 2 bases at J; junction bases unmatched: 11. Turning to this clone: The antigen is unknown.

Sequencing was done on a sample of naive CD8+ T cells sorted from blood. The clonotype comes from a man aged 18 to 29 in good health. The chain links TRBV7-2 to TRBJ2-5; 7 nucleotides line up with TRBD2. The CDR3 sequence is CASSPWGSGQQETQYF. The CDR3 coding sequence is TGTGCCAGCAGCCCTTGGGGTAGCGGGCAACAAGAGACCCAGTACTTC. The entire variable domain, with the rest obtained from reference TRBV7-2 and TRBJ2-5, is as follows: GAGVSQSPSNKVTEKGKDVELRCDPISGHTALYWYRQSLGQGLEFLIYFQGNSAPDKSGLPSDRFSAERTGGSVSTLTIQRTQQEDSAVYLCASSPWGSGQQETQYFGPGTRLLVL.